The next 30 T cell receptor beta chains were all read from a single sample in a study of T cells in Graves' hyperthyroidism and ophthalmopathy (dated by TCRdb to 2018 to 2020). The library was obtained by multiplex PCR. Instrument used: Illumina HiSeq 2000. Amplification of TCR beta CDR3 regions was carried out from RNA transcripts. The TCR CDR3 was subjected to a first round of RT-PCR using the HTBI primer set and the Qiagen OneStep RT-PCR kit. TCRdb reprocessing: public reads trimmed at Q25 with fastp, clones called with MiXCR, in-frame beta chains kept. Identical CDR3 proteins give one entry, which carries the most common genes and DNA. The sample profile shows roughly 710,000 distinct CDR3 sequences; 35% of them were found once. Around 30% of the sample is taken by the ten largest. The sequencing sample was made of blood. The receptors derive from a woman between 40 and 55 years old with Graves' hyperthyroidism.

CDR3 sequence reads: CASTLRTGRLSPLHF. The CDR3 bases are TGTGCCAGCACCCTTCGGACAGGGAGACTCTCACCCCTCCACTTT. The rearrangement joins TRBV6-1 to TRBJ1-6, with 8 bases lining up with TRBD1. Looked up from germline, CDR1 is MNHNS and CDR2 is SASEGT. Unmatched junction bases numbered 12, after V lost 7 bases and J lost 10 bases. This CDR3 has 15 residues.

V and J are TRBV6-1 and TRBJ2-5; TRBD2 matches 7 bases. The J call may be incorrect, as the DNA end agrees better with TRBJ2-7. The CDR3 covers 16 residues. CDR1 and CDR2 (germline): MNHNS, SASEGT. The CDR3 reads CASRATWGGRFPEQYF. CDR3 nucleotide sequence: TGTGCCAGCAGAGCCACGTGGGGCGGGAGATTTCCCGAGCAGTACTTC.

For this clonotype: With a much larger clone just one base away, this may be a read error. The chain has TRBV7-2 and TRBJ1-5; TRBD1 is a possible D gene (6 bases). V lost 3 bases and J 6 bases, leaving 12 bases between the germline ends. CDR3 length: 14 residues. The germline gives CDR1 SGHTA, CDR2 FQGNSA. The DNA of the CDR3 is TGTGCCAGCAGCTTTACAGGGTGCAGTCAGCCCCAGCATTTT. Its translation is CASSFTGCSQPQHF.

This clonotype was found a few times. The gene calls are TRBV20-1 and TRBJ2-7; D is unresolved. This CDR3 comprises 14 residues. V dropped 6 bases and J dropped 3 bases, with 18 bases sitting between them. Germline CDR1 is DFQATT and CDR2 is SNEGSKA (reference sequence). CDR3 region: CSAFALVNLYEQYF. Written as DNA, the CDR3 is TGCAGTGCCTTCGCTCTAGTAAATCTCTACGAGCAGTACTTC.

The chain carries TRBV20-1 and TRBJ1-5; D is undetermined. Per germline, CDR1 DFQATT and CDR2 SNEGSKA (reference sequence). V shed 3 bases and J shed 4 bases, with 7 bases lying between them. This CDR3 is built from 12 residues. The CDR3 nucleotides read TGCAGTGCTAGGAGTTTTAATCAGCCCCAGCATTTT. This translates into CSARSFNQPQHF.

This clonotype occurred a few times. The chain uses TRBV2 and TRBJ2-7; TRBD1 matches at 9 bases. The CDR3 spans 14 residues. V was clipped by 8 bases and J by 5 bases; unmatched bases: 10. Germline values: CDR1 SNHLY, CDR2 FYNNEI. CDR3 nucleotide sequence: TGTGCCAGCTCACTTGGGACAGGGACGGACGAGCAGTACTTC. Translation gives CASSLGTGTDEQYF.

The gene calls are TRBV20-1 and TRBJ2-5, with 8 bases that match TRBD2. The germline gives CDR1 DFQATT, CDR2 SNEGSKA (reference sequence). This CDR3 contains 12 residues. CDR3 sequence: CSQWRGGETQYF. DNA for the CDR3: TGCAGCCAATGGCGCGGGGGGGAGACCCAGTACTTC.

The V and J genes are TRBV6-5 and TRBJ1-2, with 7 nucleotides matching TRBD1. CDR1 is MNHEY, CDR2 SVGAGI, per germline. The CDR3 sequence is 14 residues long. V dropped 5 bases and J dropped 8; count of bases not matched to a gene: 11. The CDR3 protein is CASSRPGQLSGYTF. The CDR3 nucleotides read TGTGCCAGCAGTAGGCCGGGACAGCTCTCCGGCTACACCTTC.

This clonotype was picked up one time. A much larger clone is a single base away; this may be a read error. The chain links TRBV7-9 to TRBJ2-7; weak D call: TRBD2 (6 bases). Germline values: CDR1 SEHNR, CDR2 FQNEAQ (reference sequence). The CDR3 spans 14 residues. The CDR3 here is CAGSLAGPSYEQYF. As DNA, the CDR3 is TGTGCCGGCAGCTTGGCGGGGCCATCCTACGAGCAGTACTTC.

The chain couples TRBV15 to TRBJ2-1; D is unresolved. The V gene lost 0 bases and the J gene lost 6 bases, with 6 bases spanning the gap. The length of the CDR3 is 13 residues. Germline assignment: CDR1 LNHNV and CDR2 YYDKDF (reference sequence). CDR3 amino acids: CATSRDLRNEQFF. In DNA form, the CDR3 reads TGTGCCACCAGCAGAGATCTTCGCAATGAGCAGTTCTTC. The full variable domain, in which reference TRBV15 and TRBJ2-1 provide the parts outside the CDR3, is DAMVIQNPRYQVTQFGKPVTLSCSQTLNHNVMYWYQQKSSQAPKLLFHYYDKDFNNEADTPDNFQSRRPNTSFCFLDIRSPGLGDTAMYLCATSRDLRNEQFFGPGTRLTVL.

This clonotype turned up a few times. The chain carries TRBV13 and TRBJ1-5; the D gene is possibly TRBD1 (5 bases). Trimming cost V 8 bases and J 4 bases, with 18 bases left between them. The CDR3 runs 15 residues. CDR1 PRHDT and CDR2 FYEKMQ come from the germline V gene (reference sequence). This CDR3 is CASLWGFGGNQPQHF. The CDR3 DNA is TGTGCCAGCTTGTGGGGGTTTGGGGGAAATCAGCCCCAGCATTTT.

J is TRBJ1-2 and V is TRBV12-3 or TRBV12-4; TRBD1 matches at 7 bases. The junction had 6 bases not matched to a gene; V was cut back by 3 bases and J by 8 bases. The CDR3 extends over 13 amino acids. The CDR3 loop is CASSFEGAVGYTF. DNA for the CDR3: TGTGCCAGCAGTTTTGAGGGGGCGGTAGGCTACACCTTC.

J is TRBJ1-1 and V is TRBV6-1; 7 positions agree with TRBD1. This CDR3 has 14 amino acids. Losses at the gene ends were 6 bases for V and 4 bases for J; bases not matched to a gene: 8. Germline CDR1 and CDR2: MNHNS and SASEGT. CDR3 DNA: TGTGCCAGCAGACTACAGGGGTTCGGCACTGAAGCTTTCTTT. Translated: CASRLQGFGTEAFF.

This clonotype came up many times. V and J are TRBV7-9 and TRBJ2-2, with D unresolved. The ends were cut back, 4 bases at V and 1 base at J, with 4 bases in the middle. The V gene's germline CDR1 is SEHNR and CDR2 FQNEAQ (reference sequence). CDR3 length equals 13 residues. CDR3 nucleotide sequence: TGTGCCAGCAGCTCAGGGAACACCGGGGAGCTGTTTTTT. Its protein is CASSSGNTGELFF.

The genes are TRBV4-3 and TRBJ1-2, with D possibly matching TRBD1 (5 bases). V was clipped by 5 bases and J by 0 bases, with 7 bases between them. Germline V gene data show CDR1 as LGHNA and CDR2 as YSLEER. The CDR3 is made up of 13 amino acids. The CDR3 region is CASSYRTNYGYTF. The CDR3 DNA follows: TGCGCCAGCAGCTACAGGACTAACTATGGCTACACCTTC.

This sequence joins TRBV12-3 or TRBV12-4 and TRBJ1-2, with D perhaps matching TRBD1 (5 bases). CDR3 size: 13 residues. Trimming cost V 5 bases and J 4 bases, with 11 bases left between them. CDR3 in DNA: TGTGCCAGCAGTCGGGCCGGGACCTATGGCTACACCTTC. Translated, it gives CASSRAGTYGYTF.

Remarks on this clonotype: One base away lies a much larger clone, so this may be a sequencing read error. The chain combines TRBV7-9 with TRBJ1-6; no firm D call. This CDR3 spans 12 amino acids. Germline V gives CDR1 SEHNR, CDR2 FQNEAQ (reference sequence). Trimming took 11 bases from V and 7 from J, leaving 12 bases between them. The CDR3 nucleotides are TGTGCCGGCACGGGCACCAATTCACCCCTCCACTTT. This gives the protein CAGTGTNSPLHF.

In DNA, the CDR3 is TGTGCCAGCAGTATGAACAGGGAAAGAGAGACCCAGTACTTC. Its translation: CASSMNRERETQYF. This chain uses TRBV25-1 with TRBJ2-5; a possible D gene is TRBD1 (6 bases). The CDR3 is 14 residues long. Per germline, CDR1 MGHDK and CDR2 SYGVNS. V dropped 5 bases and J dropped 4 bases, with 14 bases sitting between them.

The rearrangement links TRBV2 to TRBJ1-5; 7 bases map to TRBD1. Germline V gene data show CDR1 as SNHLY and CDR2 as FYNNEI. With 6 bases clipped from V and 0 bases from J, the junction kept 5 bases outside the gene matches. The CDR3 is 15 amino acids. CDR3 protein: CASSAGQPSNQPQHF. The CDR3, as DNA: TGTGCCAGCAGCGCGGGACAGCCTAGCAATCAGCCCCAGCATTTT.

This clonotype was counted a few times. This sequence joins TRBV10-3 and TRBJ1-3; TRBD1 matches 7 bases. The CDR3 is 22 amino acids. V gave up 0 bases and J gave up 0 bases; unmatched junction bases: 20. Germline CDR1 is ENHRY and CDR2 is SYGVKD. The CDR3 bases are TGTGCCATCAGTGAGTCGCCAGCGGACAGGTCGGGAGGTCCGATCTCTGGAAACACCATATATTTT. Its translation is CAISESPADRSGGPISGNTIYF.

In this sample, this clonotype turned up a few times. The CDR3 loop is CASSLMGEANEKLFF. As DNA, the CDR3 is TGCGCCAGCAGCTTGATGGGGGAGGCTAATGAAAAACTGTTTTTT. The rearrangement uses TRBV5-1 and TRBJ1-4, with a tentative D call TRBD1 (5 bases). There are 15 residues in the CDR3. Trimming took off 1 base at V and 3 bases at J, with 10 bases between the two ends. The germline gives CDR1 SGHRS, CDR2 YFSETQ.

This clonotype was detected ten times or more. The chain has TRBV29-1 and TRBJ2-7, with D perhaps matching TRBD1 (6 bases). Per the germline V gene, CDR1 is SQVTM and CDR2 is ANQGSEA. This CDR3 comprises 14 residues. The V end was cut by 0 bases, the J end by 7 bases, with 16 bases between. The CDR3 DNA follows: TGCAGCGTTGAAGAAGGTATGGGGACACCTGAGCAGTACTTC. It encodes CSVEEGMGTPEQYF.

This clonotype was seen a few times. V is TRBV4-1 and J is TRBJ1-4; 9 positions agree with TRBD1. Germline V lookup: CDR1 MGHRA, CDR2 YSYEKL. With V trimmed by 4 bases and J by 0 bases, 3 bases remained unmatched. The CDR3 loop spans 16 amino acids. The CDR3 DNA reads TGCGCCAGCAGCCCGGACAGGGGATCAACTAATGAAAAACTGTTTTTT. It yields the protein CASSPDRGSTNEKLFF.

The sample holds many counts of this clonotype. The rearrangement links TRBV7-3 to TRBJ1-1, with a possible D match to TRBD1 (5 bases). The CDR3 covers 13 residues. V was cut by 1 base and J by 7 bases, with 10 bases left in between. Germline V gene data show CDR1 as SGHTA and CDR2 as FQGTGA. This chain's CDR3 is CASSLSPTVEAFF. In DNA form, the CDR3 reads TGTGCCAGCAGCTTAAGTCCGACAGTTGAAGCTTTCTTT.

As for this clonotype: This CDR3 fails to terminate in the conserved phenylalanine or tryptophan, so it likely reflects a read error. The chain couples TRBV20-1 to TRBJ1-1; a weak D match, TRBD1 (5 bases). CDR1 is DFQATT and CDR2 is SNEGSKA in the germline V gene (reference sequence). The ends were cut back, 5 bases at V and 7 bases at J, with 11 bases in the middle. The CDR3 is 11 residues long. CDR3 DNA sequence: TGCAGTGCTGGGGGGGTCGGTGAAGCTTTCCTT. Translated: CSAGGVGEAFL.

With regard to this clonotype: At one boundary the junction diverges from the germline segment, which might be a read error. This chain links TRBV10-3 with TRBJ2-7, with D perhaps TRBD1 (5 bases). Looked up from germline, CDR1 is ENHRY and CDR2 is SYGVKD. The CDR3 is 14 amino acids. The CDR3 loop reads CASSLGLDAREQYF. CDR3 DNA sequence: TGTGCCAGCAGTTTGGGGCTAGATGCGCGCGAGCAGTACTTC.

The chain links TRBV12-3 or TRBV12-4 to TRBJ2-2, with 10 positions matching TRBD1. The ends lost 6 bases at V and 7 bases at J; junction bases unmatched: 11. This CDR3 has 16 residues. The CDR3 DNA follows: TGTGCCAGCAGCGGCTTGGGACAGGGGAATGACGGGGAGCTGTTTTTT. It is translated as CASSGLGQGNDGELFF.

In this sample, this clonotype turned up a few times. This CDR3 reads CASSLRRGEAPTEAFF. For the CDR3, the DNA is TGCGCCAGCAGCTTGCGTAGGGGGGAGGCCCCAACTGAAGCTTTCTTT. The chain is built from TRBV5-1 and TRBJ1-1, with TRBD1 as a possible D gene (6 bases). This CDR3 is 16 amino acids long. CDR1 and CDR2 (germline): SGHRS, YFSETQ. The germline V and J ends were trimmed by 1 base and 5 bases, with 18 bases remaining between them.

This clonotype was detected once. A single base separates this from a much larger clone, so it may be a read error. The chain joins TRBV7-9 to TRBJ2-7; possibly TRBD1 or TRBD2 for D (5 bases each). This CDR3 comprises 14 residues. The germline gives CDR1 SEHNR, CDR2 FQNEAQ (reference sequence). In DNA, the CDR3 is TGTGCCAGCAGCTTGAGGGGTTTGGGCTACGAGCAGCACTTC. It yields the protein CASSLRGLGYEQHF.

The chain couples TRBV2 to TRBJ2-6; TRBD1 matches at 7 bases. CDR1 is SNHLY and CDR2 is FYNNEI in the germline V gene. J lost 0 bases, V lost 6 bases, and 11 bases had no gene match. The CDR3 contains 18 residues. The CDR3 loop reads CASSSPGQHFSGANVLTF. CDR3 sequence (DNA): TGTGCCAGCAGCTCCCCGGGACAGCATTTCTCTGGGGCCAACGTCCTGACTTTC.